The 27 T cell receptor beta chains below all came from one sample that was sequenced in a study of beta chain features in type 1 diabetes. Expressed TCRB transcripts were sequenced because the isolated RNA had all been reverse transcribed beforehand. Some clones are missing from TCRdb's copy, which holds only in-frame ones; the method was immunoSEQ multiplex PCR. Among fewer than 70,000 clones listed, about 60% were seen once. General study points: Type 1 diabetes patients showed a moderate but significant shortening of TCRB CDR3s in all four CD4+ subsets.

For these TCRs, the target antigens are not known. Sequenced sample: stem cell memory CD4+ T cells from blood. The receptors stem from a woman in her thirties with type 1 diabetes.

The rearrangement links TRBV5-4 to TRBJ2-7, with 15 bases that match TRBD2. The CDR3 loop spans 15 amino acids. J was trimmed by 7 bases and V by 3 bases; bases with no gene match: 5. Germline CDR1 and CDR2: SGHNT and YYREEE (reference sequence). CDR3 nucleotide sequence: TGTGCCAGCAGCTCCGGGGGACTAGCGGGAGGTGAGCAGTACTTC. Translation: CASSSGGLAGGEQYF.

This chain links TRBV2 with TRBJ2-2, with 8 bases matching TRBD2. With 8 bases clipped from V and 7 bases from J, the junction kept 9 bases outside the gene matches. The CDR3 covers 14 residues. Germline assignment: CDR1 SNHLY and CDR2 FYNNEI. The CDR3 is CASAEAGVVGELFF. In DNA, the CDR3 is TGTGCCAGCGCCGAAGCGGGAGTTGTCGGGGAGCTGTTTTTT.

The chain is built from TRBV7-9 and TRBJ1-3, with 8 bases aligning to TRBD1. The V segment lost 7 bases and the J segment 4 bases; nucleotides outside the gene matches: 12. The CDR3 has 16 amino acids. Looked up from germline, CDR1 is SEHNR and CDR2 is FQNEAQ (reference sequence). The CDR3 DNA is TGTGCCAGCACCACATTAGGGACAGGCTTCGGAAACACCATATATTTT. It is translated as CASTTLGTGFGNTIYF.

The chain joins TRBV5-1 to TRBJ2-2; possible D gene TRBD2, 6 bases. CDR3 length equals 14 residues. Looked up from germline, CDR1 is SGHRS and CDR2 is YFSETQ. V dropped 4 bases and J dropped 5 bases, with 12 bases sitting between them. Here the CDR3 DNA reads TGCGCCAGCAGCCCGGACGGGACTACCGGGGAGCTGTTTTTT. Protein product: CASSPDGTTGELFF.

This clone was detected only once. This sequence joins TRBV6-5 and TRBJ2-3, with 7 positions matching TRBD2. The CDR3 consists of 16 residues. Germline loops: CDR1 MNHEY, CDR2 SVGAGI. V shed 0 bases and J 1 base; nucleotides not matched to a gene: 4. The CDR3 is CASSYSIAGGTDTQYF. In DNA, the CDR3 is TGTGCCAGCAGTTACTCAATCGCGGGAGGCACAGATACGCAGTATTTT.

V usage is TRBV6-6 and J usage is TRBJ1-1, with D maybe TRBD1 (6 bases). The length of the CDR3 is 13 residues. The V end lost 5 bases, the J end lost 4 bases, and 11 bases lay between the germline ends. The germline gives CDR1 MNHNY, CDR2 SVGAGI (reference sequence). CDR3 loop: CASSVTGITEAFF. The DNA of the CDR3 is TGTGCCAGCAGTGTAACAGGGATCACTGAAGCTTTCTTT.

A single count supports this clone. The J gene is TRBJ2-7, the V gene TRBV6-1; TRBD1 matches 7 bases. J gave up 6 bases and V 7 bases, and 9 bases lay outside the gene matches. The germline V gene has CDR1 MNHNS and CDR2 SASEGT. The CDR3 loop spans 13 amino acids. The CDR3 DNA sequence: TGTGCCAGCACGAAGGGGGCCCCCGGCGAGCAGTACTTC. This codes for CASTKGAPGEQYF.

CDR3 in amino acids: CASSHPWTVSGNTIYF. The CDR3 nucleotides read TGCGCCAGCAGCCACCCCTGGACTGTCTCTGGAAACACCATATATTTT. The J gene is TRBJ1-3, the V gene TRBV4-1; no clear D gene. CDR3 length: 16 residues. V gave up 3 bases and J gave up 0 bases, with 12 bases separating them. Germline values: CDR1 MGHRA, CDR2 YSYEKL.

The DNA for the CDR3 is TGTGCCAGCTCATCCAACAGGGGGCAGGGTGAGCAGTTCTTC. Its protein product is CASSSNRGQGEQFF. This chain joins TRBV18 and TRBJ2-1; 9 bases are a match to TRBD1. J was trimmed by 9 bases and V by 5 bases; bases with no gene match: 8. This CDR3 has 14 amino acids. Germline V gives CDR1 KGHSH, CDR2 LQKENI.

The rearrangement joins TRBV5-1 to TRBJ2-7, with D possibly being TRBD2 (6 bases). The CDR3 is made up of 15 amino acids. Germline V gene data show CDR1 as SGHRS and CDR2 as YFSETQ. V was trimmed by 1 base and J by 2 bases, leaving 13 bases between them. The CDR3 protein is CASSLYSGPPYEQYF. CDR3 DNA: TGCGCCAGCAGCTTGTATAGCGGACCTCCCTACGAGCAGTACTTC.

In the case of this clone: The sample carries other DNA sequences with the same CDR3. The chain links TRBV18 to TRBJ2-7; weak D call: TRBD2 (6 bases). Trimming shortened V by 6 bases and J by 4 bases, and 13 bases separated the two germline ends. The CDR3 spans 13 residues. Germline CDR1 and CDR2: KGHSH and LQKENI. In DNA form, the CDR3 reads TGTGCCAGCTCGCCTGGACGGGGGTACGAGCAGTACTTC. This sequence encodes CASSPGRGYEQYF.

V gene TRBV15 combines with J gene TRBJ1-1; D uncertain. V lost 0 bases to trimming and J lost 4 bases, with 18 bases between them. This CDR3 has 17 residues. Per germline, CDR1 LNHNV and CDR2 YYDKDF (reference sequence). The CDR3 is CATSRDWAVYDGTEAFF. CDR3 nucleotide sequence: TGTGCCACCAGCAGAGATTGGGCAGTCTATGACGGCACTGAAGCTTTCTTT.

The DNA of the CDR3 is TGTGCCAGCTCACCCGGGGACAATCAGCCCCAGCATTTT. Translating gives CASSPGDNQPQHF. J is TRBJ1-5 and V is TRBV18; D unresolved. Trimming shortened V by 3 bases and J by 3 bases, and 6 bases separated the two germline ends. Germline V CDR1 and CDR2: KGHSH, LQKENI. The CDR3 totals 13 residues.

The gene calls are TRBV29-1 and TRBJ2-7, with 7 bases lining up with TRBD2. The V gene end was trimmed by 4 bases and the J gene end by 6 bases; junction bases not matched to a gene: 3. CDR1 is SQVTM, CDR2 ANQGSEA, per germline. The CDR3 loop spans 11 amino acids. CDR3 in DNA: TGCAGCGTTGGACTAGCCGGCGAGCAGTACTTC. Its protein product is CSVGLAGEQYF.

The rearrangement joins TRBV6-6 to TRBJ1-5; 10 bases match TRBD1. This CDR3 is built from 14 residues. Unmatched junction bases numbered 1, after V lost 3 bases and J lost 5 bases. Germline V gene lookup returns CDR1 MNHNY and CDR2 SVGAGI (reference sequence). CDR3 in DNA: TGTGCCAGCAGTTATGGACAGGGGGATCAGCCCCAGCATTTT. This encodes CASSYGQGDQPQHF.

The gene calls are TRBV15 and TRBJ2-1, with a possible D match to TRBD1 (5 bases). The CDR3 runs to 12 residues. Per the germline V gene, CDR1 is LNHNV and CDR2 is YYDKDF (reference sequence). Trimming left V 8 bases short and J 6 bases short, with 11 bases between. The CDR3 here is CATLQVANEQFF. CDR3 in DNA: TGTGCCACCTTACAGGTAGCCAATGAGCAGTTCTTC.

This clone was picked up one time. The V and J genes are TRBV10-2 and TRBJ2-7, with TRBD2 matching 10 bases. Losses at the gene ends were 7 bases for V and 4 bases for J; bases not matched to a gene: 4. Per the germline V gene, CDR1 is WSHSY and CDR2 is SAAADI. The CDR3 has 13 residues. The CDR3 protein is CASIGSGRYEQYF. For the CDR3, the DNA is TGCGCCAGCATTGGTAGCGGGAGGTACGAGCAGTACTTC.

This clone was observed a single time. The CDR3 sequence: CASSRDEGGELFF. The CDR3 region has the DNA TGCGCCAGCAGTCGAGACGAGGGCGGGGAGCTGTTTTTT. This sequence joins TRBV5-1 and TRBJ2-2; perhaps TRBD2 as D (5 bases). This CDR3 comprises 13 residues. Germline V gene sequence: CDR1 SGHRS, CDR2 YFSETQ. V lost 5 bases and J 7 bases, leaving 12 bases between the germline ends.

The CDR3 spells CASRTNRDSHSGNTIYF. The CDR3 region has the DNA TGTGCCAGCAGAACAAACCGGGACAGCCACTCTGGAAACACCATATATTTT. The V call is TRBV4-2, the J call TRBJ1-3; 7 nucleotides match TRBD1. Looked up from germline, CDR1 is LGHNA and CDR2 is YNFKEQ. There are 17 residues in the CDR3. Unmatched junction bases numbered 11, after V lost 6 bases and J lost 0 bases.

This clone was recorded a few times. V gene TRBV5-1 combines with J gene TRBJ2-7; 8 positions match TRBD2. Unmatched junction bases numbered 8, after V lost 3 bases and J lost 6 bases. CDR1 SGHRS and CDR2 YFSETQ come from the germline V gene. CDR3 length equals 14 residues. The CDR3 spells CASSYQAGVAEQYF. DNA of the CDR3: TGCGCCAGCAGCTACCAAGCGGGAGTTGCCGAGCAGTACTTC.

The chain recombines TRBV30 with TRBJ1-1; D is undetermined. The CDR3 length is 11 residues. Germline CDR1 reads GTSNPN; CDR2 reads SVGIG (reference sequence). Trimming took off 0 bases at V and 11 bases at J, with 10 bases between the two ends. CDR3 DNA: TGTGCCTGGAGTGTAGCCCTCACGGCTTTCTTT. This encodes CAWSVALTAFF.

V is TRBV1 and J is TRBJ2-1; TRBD2 is taken as the D call from the table, unchecked against the DNA. TRBV1 is a pseudogene locus. This CDR3 is 15 amino acids long. The CDR3 region is CTSSQDRGLVNEQFF. The DNA for the CDR3 is TGCACCAGCAGCCAAGATAGGGGACTAGTGAATGAGCAGTTCTTC.

The sample holds a few counts of this clone. J is TRBJ2-7 and V is TRBV30; D may be TRBD2 (6 bases). The CDR3 extends over 13 amino acids. The V gene lost 4 bases and the J gene lost 2 bases, with 12 bases spanning the gap. CDR1 and CDR2 from the germline V gene are GTSNPN and SVGIG (reference sequence). The CDR3 is CAWNAGIAYEQYF. DNA for the CDR3: TGTGCCTGGAATGCGGGAATAGCCTACGAGCAGTACTTC.

V usage is TRBV30 and J usage is TRBJ1-3; D uncertain. This CDR3 is 15 amino acids long. Germline CDR1 reads GTSNPN; CDR2 reads SVGIG (reference sequence). Trimming stripped 3 bases from V and 0 bases from J, with 12 bases between. The DNA of the CDR3 is TGTGCCTGGAGGAGCCTAACGCTCTCTGGAAACACCATATATTTT. Protein product: CAWRSLTLSGNTIYF.

The chain joins TRBV28 to TRBJ1-2; D not certain. This CDR3 region has 12 residues. Germline V gene sequence: CDR1 MDHEN, CDR2 SYDVKM. The germline V and J ends were trimmed by 5 bases and 3 bases, with 7 bases remaining between them. CDR3 in DNA: TGTGCCAGCAGTCTCCGGGACTATGGCTACACCTTC. It translates to CASSLRDYGYTF.

This clone was counted a few times. This chain connects TRBV30 to TRBJ2-2; maybe TRBD1 (5 bases). The CDR3 spans 13 residues. The V end lost 2 bases, the J end lost 5 bases, and 9 bases lay between the germline ends. CDR1 is GTSNPN and CDR2 is SVGIG in the germline V gene (reference sequence). The CDR3 DNA reads TGTGCCTGGAGTCCGCAGGGTACCGGGGAGCTGTTTTTT. It yields the protein CAWSPQGTGELFF.

The chain links TRBV2 to TRBJ2-2; D call uncertain. The CDR3 length is 15 residues. The V gene lost 2 bases and the J gene lost 4 bases, with 11 bases spanning the gap. CDR1 and CDR2 from the germline V gene are SNHLY and FYNNEI. CDR3 loop: CASSELVLLTGELFF. CDR3 DNA sequence: TGTGCCAGCAGTGAACTGGTGCTACTCACCGGGGAGCTGTTTTTT.